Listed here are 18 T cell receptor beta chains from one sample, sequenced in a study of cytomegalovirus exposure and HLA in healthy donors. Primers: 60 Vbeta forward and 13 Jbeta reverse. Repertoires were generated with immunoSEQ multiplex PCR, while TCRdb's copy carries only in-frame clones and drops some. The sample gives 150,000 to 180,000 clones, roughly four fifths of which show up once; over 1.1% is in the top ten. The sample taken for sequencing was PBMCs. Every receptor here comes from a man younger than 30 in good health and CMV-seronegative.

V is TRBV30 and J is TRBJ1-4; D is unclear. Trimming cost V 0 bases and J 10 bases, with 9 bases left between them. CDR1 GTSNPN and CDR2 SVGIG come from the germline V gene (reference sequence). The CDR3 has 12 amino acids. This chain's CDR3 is CAWSVTGLKLFF. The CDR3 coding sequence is TGTGCCTGGAGTGTAACCGGTCTAAAACTGTTTTTT. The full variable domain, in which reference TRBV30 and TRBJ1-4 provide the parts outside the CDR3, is SQTIHQWPATLVQPVGSPLSLECTVEGTSNPNLYWYRQAAGRGLQLLFYSVGIGQISSEVPQNLSASRPQDRQFILSSKKLLLSDSGFYLCAWSVTGLKLFFGSGTQLSVL.

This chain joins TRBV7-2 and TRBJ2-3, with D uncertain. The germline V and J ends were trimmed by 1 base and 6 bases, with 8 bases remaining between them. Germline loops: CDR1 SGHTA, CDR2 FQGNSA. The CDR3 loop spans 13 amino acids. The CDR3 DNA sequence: TGTGCCAGCAGCTTAGATAATGTGGATACGCAGTATTTT. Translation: CASSLDNVDTQYF.

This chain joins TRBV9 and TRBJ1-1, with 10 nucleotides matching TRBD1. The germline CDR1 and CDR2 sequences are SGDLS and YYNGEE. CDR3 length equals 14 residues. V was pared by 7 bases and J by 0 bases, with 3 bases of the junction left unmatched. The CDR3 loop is CASGTGDMNTEAFF. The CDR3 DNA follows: TGTGCCAGCGGGACAGGGGATATGAACACTGAAGCTTTCTTT.

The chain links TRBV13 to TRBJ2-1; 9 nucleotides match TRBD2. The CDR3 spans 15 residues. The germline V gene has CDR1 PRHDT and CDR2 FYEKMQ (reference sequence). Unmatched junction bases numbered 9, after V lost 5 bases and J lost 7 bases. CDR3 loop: CASSLKGTSPNEQFF. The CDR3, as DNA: TGTGCCAGCAGCCTAAAAGGGACTAGCCCAAATGAGCAGTTCTTC.

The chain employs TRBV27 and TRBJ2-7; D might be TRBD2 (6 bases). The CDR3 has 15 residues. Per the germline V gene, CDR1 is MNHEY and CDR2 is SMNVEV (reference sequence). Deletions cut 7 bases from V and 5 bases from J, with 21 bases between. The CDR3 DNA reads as TGTGCCAGCAAGGGTTTTGGGACTCCGGGGGACGAGCAGTACTTC. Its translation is CASKGFGTPGDEQYF.

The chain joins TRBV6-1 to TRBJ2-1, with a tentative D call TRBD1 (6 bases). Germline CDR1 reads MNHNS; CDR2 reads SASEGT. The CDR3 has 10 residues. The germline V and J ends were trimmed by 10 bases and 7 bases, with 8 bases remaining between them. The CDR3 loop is CATGVNEQFF. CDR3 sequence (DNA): TGTGCCACAGGGGTGAATGAGCAGTTCTTC.

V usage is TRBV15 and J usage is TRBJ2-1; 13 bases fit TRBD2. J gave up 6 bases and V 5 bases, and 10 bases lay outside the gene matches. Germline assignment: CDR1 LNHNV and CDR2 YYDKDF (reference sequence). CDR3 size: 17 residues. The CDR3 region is CATSLAPGLAGINEQFF. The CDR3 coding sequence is TGTGCCACCAGCCTCGCCCCGGGACTAGCGGGAATCAATGAGCAGTTCTTC.

Here the CDR3 reads CASRGASVNTEAFF. The CDR3 coding sequence is TGTGCCAGCAGAGGGGCTTCGGTGAACACTGAAGCTTTCTTT. V usage is TRBV7-2 and J usage is TRBJ1-1; maybe TRBD1 (5 bases). The CDR3 runs 14 residues. Between the trimmed V and J ends, which lost 6 bases and 0 bases, there was a span of 11 bases. Germline V gene sequence: CDR1 SGHTA, CDR2 FQGNSA.

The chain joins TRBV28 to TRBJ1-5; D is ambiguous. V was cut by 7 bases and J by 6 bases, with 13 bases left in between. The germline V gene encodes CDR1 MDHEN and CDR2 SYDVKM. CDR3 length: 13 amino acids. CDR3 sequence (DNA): TGTGCCAGCACAGAAAGGTCAGGTCAGCCCCAGCATTTT. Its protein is CASTERSGQPQHF. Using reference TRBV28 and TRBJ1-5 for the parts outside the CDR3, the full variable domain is DVKVTQSSRYLVKRTGEKVFLECVQDMDHENMFWYRQDPGLGLRLIYFSYDVKMKEKGDIPEGYSVSREKKERFSLILESASTNQTSMYLCASTERSGQPQHFGDGTRLSIL.

Here the CDR3 DNA reads TGTGCCAGCGGACCCGGGACTAGGGGCAAAAACATTCAGTACTTC. Residues: CASGPGTRGKNIQYF. The chain recombines TRBV5-8 with TRBJ2-4; 8 nucleotides agree with TRBD2. The CDR3 contains 15 residues. Losses at the gene ends were 7 bases for V and 3 bases for J; bases not matched to a gene: 9. Germline CDR1 reads SGHTS; CDR2 reads YDEGEE.

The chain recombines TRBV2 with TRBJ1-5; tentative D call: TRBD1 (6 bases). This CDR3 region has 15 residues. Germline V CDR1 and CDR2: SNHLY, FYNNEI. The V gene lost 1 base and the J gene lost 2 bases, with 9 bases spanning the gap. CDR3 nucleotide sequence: TGTGCCAGCAGTGAAGTGACAGGAGGCAATCAGCCCCAGCATTTT. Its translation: CASSEVTGGNQPQHF.

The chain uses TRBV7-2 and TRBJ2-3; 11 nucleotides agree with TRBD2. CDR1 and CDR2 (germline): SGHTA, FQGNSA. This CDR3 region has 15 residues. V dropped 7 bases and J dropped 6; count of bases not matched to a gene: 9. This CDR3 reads CASTLTSGTVDTQYF. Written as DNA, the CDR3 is TGTGCCAGCACCTTGACTAGCGGGACTGTGGATACGCAGTATTTT.

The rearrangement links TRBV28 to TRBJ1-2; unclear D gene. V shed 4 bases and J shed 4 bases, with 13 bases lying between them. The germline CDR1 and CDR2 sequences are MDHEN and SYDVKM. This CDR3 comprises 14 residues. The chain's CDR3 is CASSSALRRYGYTF. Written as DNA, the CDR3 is TGTGCCAGCAGTTCAGCGCTACGACGCTATGGCTACACCTTC.

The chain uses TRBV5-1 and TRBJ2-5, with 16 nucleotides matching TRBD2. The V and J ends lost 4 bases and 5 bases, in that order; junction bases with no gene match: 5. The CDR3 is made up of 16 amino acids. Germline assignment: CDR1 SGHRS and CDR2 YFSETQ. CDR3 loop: CASSKGLAGGPETQYF. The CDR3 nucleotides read TGCGCCAGCAGCAAGGGACTAGCGGGAGGGCCTGAGACCCAGTACTTC.

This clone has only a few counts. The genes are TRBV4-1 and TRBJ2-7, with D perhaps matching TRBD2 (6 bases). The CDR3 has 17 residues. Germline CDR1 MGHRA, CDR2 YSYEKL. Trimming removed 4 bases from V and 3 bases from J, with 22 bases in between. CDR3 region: CASSPIEDYVSGYEQYF. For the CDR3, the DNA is TGCGCCAGCAGCCCTATCGAGGACTATGTTAGTGGCTACGAGCAGTACTTC.

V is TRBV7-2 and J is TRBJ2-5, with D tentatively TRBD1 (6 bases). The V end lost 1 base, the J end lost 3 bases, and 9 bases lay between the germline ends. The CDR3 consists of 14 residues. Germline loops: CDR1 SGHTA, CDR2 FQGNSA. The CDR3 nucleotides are TGTGCCAGCAGCTTAGGGGGGCGGGAAGAGACCCAGTACTTC. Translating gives CASSLGGREETQYF. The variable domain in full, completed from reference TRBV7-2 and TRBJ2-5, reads GAGVSQSPSNKVTEKGKDVELRCDPISGHTALYWYRQSLGQGLEFLIYFQGNSAPDKSGLPSDRFSAERTGGSVSTLTIQRTQQEDSAVYLCASSLGGREETQYFGPGTRLLVL.

The CDR3 nucleotides read TGCGCCAGCAGCCGACCGGGACTAGCCCGCCAAGAGACCCAGTACTTC. It specifies CASSRPGLARQETQYF. V is TRBV4-1 and J is TRBJ2-5; the match to TRBD2 covers 9 bases. CDR1 is MGHRA and CDR2 is YSYEKL in the germline V gene. This CDR3 region has 16 residues. Unmatched junction bases numbered 7, after V lost 4 bases and J lost 1 base.

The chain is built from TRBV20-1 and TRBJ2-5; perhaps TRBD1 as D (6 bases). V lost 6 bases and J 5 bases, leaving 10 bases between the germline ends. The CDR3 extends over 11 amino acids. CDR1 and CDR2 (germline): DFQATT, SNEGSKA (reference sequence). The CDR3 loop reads CSALQGETQYF. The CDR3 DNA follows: TGCAGTGCCCTCCAGGGGGAGACCCAGTACTTC.